This is a list of T cell receptor beta chains from one sample in a study of OX40 agonist ivuxolimab in advanced cancers. Sequenced by immunoSEQ multiplex PCR; TCRdb stores in-frame clones only, minus some. The sample lists around 72,000 clones; 80% to 90% were seen once. The sample consisted of CD4+ or CD8+ T cells sorted from blood, taken in a trial of the OX40 agonist ivuxolimab. These receptor sequences come from an adult with an advanced solid tumor such as melanoma, head and neck, liver or kidney cancer. Each CDR3 is given without its conserved first and last residue. The order of the fields is V gene, CDR3 protein.

>TRBV5-1
ASSTDRDSFRGYT
>TRBV5-1
ASSLRGIKAF
>TRBV19
ASSIGLAEFNEQF
>TRBV4-1
ASSQDRASSEQF
>TRBV7-7
ASSLAYRDEQF
>TRBV20-1
SARGGLVQF
>TRBV5-6
ASSLWGRVNTEAF
>TRBV7-2
ASSYDRGLTETQY
>TRBV21-1
ASSPFRRGAPYNEQF
>TRBV7-9
ASSPVIYGYT
>TRBV11-3
ASSRTSGRESTDTQY
>TRBV5-6
ASSRQSVGEKLF
>TRBV19
ASSMGGDRGIENEQF
>TRBV13
ASSWVDGGNYGYT
>TRBV28
ASSTRGTAGGLWTDTQY
>TRBV2
ASIVPGTPYEQY
>TRBV6-5
ASRPQGANTEAF
>TRBV7-9
ASSLVATEAF
>TRBV11-2
ASSPRTEAF
>TRBV11-2
ASSLGSLGYEQY
>TRBV5-5
ASRPGQGSGNTIY
>TRBV5-8
ASSFSTAPTGELF
>TRBV7-9
ASSLEASGFTDTQY
>TRBV5-6
ASSLPTPQQNTGELF
>TRBV5-1
ASGSLLASRNEQF
>TRBV7-7
ASSPRTGGETQY
>TRBV15
ATSRFNMGGNTGELF
>TRBV9
ASSGHLGDTQY
>TRBV7-9
ASSLDSSSYEQY
>TRBV2
ASRRASGYPNTGELF
>TRBV10-3
AISAGWVGAKNIQY
>TRBV19
ASSIWGQGSHNEQF
>TRBV11-2
ASSLEGTGVPDTQY
>TRBV5-6
ASSFSGSGNTGELF
>TRBV6-5
ASSGQKNTEAF
>TRBV10-1
ASSEVIGFGTSGRPPDNEQF
>TRBV9
ASSVGGGGNQPQH
>TRBV6-5
ASNPTSGSAGELF
>TRBV6-1
ASSGDFYNEQF
>TRBV5-1
ASSLRGREAGELF
>TRBV14
ASSPRTGTGSKNIQY
>TRBV6-6
ASSRPTGEGGYT
>TRBV5-6
ASSYTGGTGELF
>TRBV19
ASSIEPQGGQPQH
>TRBV6-1
ASSEGLAGVIGTQY
>TRBV5-6
ASSPRKVAGEGYNEQF
>TRBV28
ASFHGERELDTQY
>TRBV6-6
ASRMGNQPQH
>TRBV5-1
ASSFWGENSPLH
>TRBV15
ATSRGRGGMGNQPQH
>TRBV28
ASSSTGEGLGGYT